A single sample gave rise to the 29 T cell receptor beta chains below, sequenced in a study of T cell responses to AZD1222 COVID-19 vaccine. Sequencing was performed with immunoSEQ multiplex PCR; in TCRdb, only in-frame clones are kept and a portion is missing. The table records roughly 160,000 clones, 88% of them present only once. The sequencing here drew on peripheral blood, taken on day 0 of AZD1222 vaccination. Receptors originate from an adult in good health.

The chain recombines TRBV3-1 (or the pseudogene TRBV3-2) with TRBJ1-1, with TRBD1 identical over 9 bases. The CDR3 has 15 amino acids. Trimming took 3 bases from V and 4 from J; bases not matched to a gene: 6. CDR1 is LGHDT, CDR2 YNNKEL, per germline (reference sequence). This CDR3 is CASSHHGQGTTEAFF. In DNA form, the CDR3 reads TGTGCCAGCAGCCATCACGGACAGGGGACCACTGAAGCTTTCTTT.

This clone was picked up a small number of times. The V call is TRBV27, the J call TRBJ2-3; D may correspond to TRBD1 or TRBD2 (5 bases each). Trimming took 4 bases from V and 2 from J, leaving 7 bases between them. The germline CDR1 and CDR2 sequences are MNHEY and SMNVEV (reference sequence). The CDR3 contains 13 residues. As DNA, the CDR3 is TGTGCCAGCAGTTATGGGACCACAGATACGCAGTATTTT. Translating it yields CASSYGTTDTQYF.

This clone has just a few counts. The rearrangement links TRBV7-2 to TRBJ2-1; no clear D gene. This CDR3 region has 11 residues. Per the germline V gene, CDR1 is SGHTA and CDR2 is FQGNSA. V lost 6 bases and J lost 9, with 9 bases in between. In DNA form, the CDR3 reads TGTGCCAGCAGGACTTCTGGTGAGCAGTTCTTC. Translated: CASRTSGEQFF.

This rearrangement joins TRBV5-4 to TRBJ2-1; D uncertain. There are 13 residues in the CDR3. V gave up 3 bases and J gave up 5 bases, with 9 bases separating them. CDR1 SGHNT and CDR2 YYREEE come from the germline V gene (reference sequence). The DNA of the CDR3 is TGTGCCAGCAGCTCTGGGATCGACAATGAGCAGTTCTTC. It translates to CASSSGIDNEQFF.

The chain joins TRBV6-5 to TRBJ2-7; TRBD2 matches at 12 bases. Trimming took 10 bases from V and 6 from J; bases not matched to a gene: 4. Germline V gives CDR1 MNHEY, CDR2 SVGAGI. The CDR3 contains 12 residues. In DNA, the CDR3 is TGTGCCACTCGGACTAGCGGGATCGAGCAGTACTTC. This codes for CATRTSGIEQYF.

The chain combines TRBV5-1 with TRBJ1-5; D remains unclear. CDR3 length: 15 amino acids. Germline CDR1 reads SGHRS; CDR2 reads YFSETQ. Trimming shortened V by 4 bases and J by 0 bases, and 11 bases separated the two germline ends. CDR3 loop: CASSPLGDSNQPQHF. CDR3 coding DNA: TGCGCCAGCAGCCCCCTTGGGGATAGCAATCAGCCCCAGCATTTT.

The chain carries TRBV12-2 and TRBJ1-3; the table assigns TRBD1, which was not confirmed against the DNA. TRBV12-2 is termed a pseudogene. The CDR3 has 17 residues. CDR3 nucleotides: TGTGCAAGTCGCTCCCGGACCAGGGGAGAGTCTGGAAACACCATATATTTT. Its translation: CASRSRTRGESGNTIYF.

This chain links TRBV7-9 with TRBJ1-2, with TRBD1 matching over 9 bases. CDR3 length: 16 residues. The V gene end was trimmed by 0 bases and the J gene end by 1 base; junction bases not matched to a gene: 3. The germline CDR1 and CDR2 sequences are SEHNR and FQNEAQ (reference sequence). CDR3 region: CASSLARDRDNYGYTF. CDR3 nucleotides: TGTGCCAGCAGCTTAGCTAGGGACAGGGATAACTATGGCTACACCTTC.

This clone has just a few counts. The V call is TRBV19, the J call TRBJ2-2; 7 bases align to TRBD1. The CDR3 runs 15 residues. Trimming took 4 bases from V and 5 from J; bases not matched to a gene: 7. The germline V gene has CDR1 LNHDA and CDR2 SQIVND (reference sequence). CDR3 coding DNA: TGTGCCAGTAGTACAGGGGACAGAAGAACCGGGGAGCTGTTTTTT. Its protein is CASSTGDRRTGELFF.

The chain links TRBV3-1 (or the pseudogene TRBV3-2) to TRBJ1-1, with 8 bases lining up with TRBD1. The CDR3 contains 17 residues. The germline CDR1 and CDR2 sequences are LGHDT and YNNKEL (reference sequence). V was clipped by 0 bases and J by 5 bases; unmatched bases: 11. The CDR3 coding sequence is TGTGCCAGCAGCCAAGATGGGAGGACAGGGTTTCGGACTGAAGCTTTCTTT. Its translation is CASSQDGRTGFRTEAFF.

This clone was detected once. The chain recombines TRBV6-2 or TRBV6-3 with TRBJ1-1; 9 bases line up with TRBD1. The CDR3 spans 12 residues. The V gene's germline CDR1 is MNHEY and CDR2 SVGEGT. With V trimmed by 6 bases and J by 10 bases, 6 bases remained unmatched. The CDR3 protein is CASSPQGAGAFF. Written as DNA, the CDR3 is TGTGCCAGCAGCCCACAGGGGGCCGGAGCTTTCTTT.

The genes are TRBV5-1 and TRBJ1-4; a weak D match, TRBD1 (5 bases). This CDR3 spans 15 amino acids. CDR1 is SGHRS and CDR2 is YFSETQ in the germline V gene. V was cut by 0 bases and J by 1 base, with 7 bases left in between. In DNA, the CDR3 is TGCGCCAGCAGCTTGGTCGGGGGAACTAATGAAAAACTGTTTTTT. Amino acids: CASSLVGGTNEKLFF.

The chain has TRBV7-3 and TRBJ2-2, with TRBD2 matching 9 bases. The germline V gene has CDR1 SGHTA and CDR2 FQGTGA. This CDR3 has 19 residues. V shed 1 base and J 1 base; nucleotides not matched to a gene: 10. The CDR3 loop is CASSLKATSGLLNTGELFF. As DNA, the CDR3 is TGTGCCAGCAGCTTAAAGGCTACTAGCGGGCTTCTGAACACCGGGGAGCTGTTTTTT.

The chain couples TRBV5-1 to TRBJ1-3, with a weak D call TRBD1 (6 bases). From germline, CDR1 is SGHRS and CDR2 YFSETQ. The length of the CDR3 is 16 residues. Trimming took 2 bases from V and 0 from J, leaving 12 bases between them. The CDR3 loop is CASSFKQGVSGNTIYF. Here the CDR3 DNA reads TGCGCCAGCAGCTTCAAACAGGGTGTCTCTGGAAACACCATATATTTT.

This rearrangement joins TRBV18 to TRBJ1-1; no clear D gene. Deletions cut 6 bases from V and 1 base from J, with 15 bases between. CDR1 and CDR2 from the germline V gene are KGHSH and LQKENI. The CDR3 spans 15 residues. The CDR3 protein is CASSPEVTSNTEAFF. For the CDR3, the DNA is TGTGCCAGCTCCCCCGAGGTGACCTCGAACACTGAAGCTTTCTTT.

The rearrangement joins TRBV7-3 to TRBJ1-1; D call uncertain. Germline V gives CDR1 SGHTA, CDR2 FQGTGA. V dropped 0 bases and J dropped 5 bases, with 7 bases sitting between them. The CDR3 is 13 amino acids. CDR3 residues: CASSLTIRTEAFF. The CDR3 coding sequence is TGTGCCAGCAGCTTAACGATTCGGACTGAAGCTTTCTTT.

The gene calls are TRBV7-2 and TRBJ1-2; no reliable D call. The CDR3 is 13 amino acids. In germline, CDR1 is SGHTA, CDR2 FQGNSA. Trimming removed 1 base at V and 3 bases at J, with 6 bases between. The CDR3 loop reads CASSLGRHYGYTF. CDR3 DNA sequence: TGTGCCAGCAGCTTAGGAAGACACTATGGCTACACCTTC.

This chain links TRBV29-1 with TRBJ1-3; TRBD1 is a possible D gene (5 bases). This CDR3 spans 17 amino acids. Looked up from germline, CDR1 is SQVTM and CDR2 is ANQGSEA. V was clipped by 0 bases and J by 0 bases, with 15 bases between them. The CDR3 DNA reads TGCAGCGTTGAAGATGAGACAGACCCCAGCTCTGGAAACACCATATATTTT. As protein: CSVEDETDPSSGNTIYF.

CDR3 sequence reads: CASSGETRGTEAFF. CDR3 sequence (DNA): TGTGCCAGCAGTGGGGAAACAAGGGGTACTGAAGCTTTCTTT. The chain recombines TRBV6-4 with TRBJ1-1, with D perhaps matching TRBD1 (5 bases). The CDR3 loop spans 14 amino acids. Deletions cut 4 bases from V and 5 bases from J, with 14 bases between. Germline V gene lookup returns CDR1 MRHNA and CDR2 SNTAGT.

V usage is TRBV7-2 and J usage is TRBJ1-6; D possibly corresponds to TRBD1 (5 bases). Per germline, CDR1 SGHTA and CDR2 FQGNSA. The CDR3 extends over 15 amino acids. V was shortened by 5 bases and J by 7 bases, with 15 bases between the two germline ends. CDR3 sequence (DNA): TGTGCCAGCAGCCGGGACGGCCAAAGGAATTCACCCCTCCACTTT. As protein: CASSRDGQRNSPLHF.

This clone was seen a single time. The V call is TRBV6-5, the J call TRBJ1-4, with a possible D match to TRBD1 (6 bases). Per the germline V gene, CDR1 is MNHEY and CDR2 is SVGAGI. CDR3 length: 12 residues. Trimming removed 6 bases at V and 7 bases at J, with 9 bases between. CDR3 in DNA: TGTGCCAGCAGGGGCAGGGGTGAAAAACTGTTTTTT. As protein: CASRGRGEKLFF.

The chain links TRBV5-4 to TRBJ1-6, with 7 positions matching TRBD1. The V gene's germline CDR1 is SGHNT and CDR2 YYREEE (reference sequence). There are 15 residues in the CDR3. V was pared by 0 bases and J by 8 bases, with 5 bases of the junction left unmatched. The DNA for the CDR3 is TGTGCCAGCAGCTTGGCCGACAGGGCCGATTCACCCCTCCACTTT. Protein sequence: CASSLADRADSPLHF.

J is TRBJ2-5 and V is TRBV9, with D perhaps TRBD1 (6 bases). Germline V gives CDR1 SGDLS, CDR2 YYNGEE. CDR3 length: 14 amino acids. Deletions cut 2 bases from V and 3 bases from J, with 11 bases between. The CDR3 loop reads CASSVWAGEETQYF. CDR3 bases: TGTGCCAGCAGCGTCTGGGCAGGGGAAGAGACCCAGTACTTC.

The rearrangement uses TRBV6-2 or TRBV6-3 and TRBJ2-3, with D possibly being TRBD1 or TRBD2 (6 bases each). Trimming shortened V by 0 bases and J by 6 bases, and 16 bases separated the two germline ends. The CDR3 is made up of 16 amino acids. Germline CDR1 and CDR2: MNHEY and SVGEGT. CDR3 bases: TGTGCCAGCAGTTACTCGAGAGGGGGGATGGTTGATACGCAGTATTTT. Translated, it gives CASSYSRGGMVDTQYF.

The V and J genes are TRBV7-8 and TRBJ2-1; 7 bases fit TRBD1. Germline values: CDR1 SGHVS, CDR2 FQNEAQ. V lost 2 bases to trimming and J lost 6 bases; unmatched junction nucleotides: 10. CDR3 length: 16 residues. CDR3 bases: TGTGCCAGCAGCTTAAGGTTGCAGGGGGTTGGCAATGAGCAGTTCTTC. Encoded protein: CASSLRLQGVGNEQFF.

This clone has a single count. The chain recombines TRBV27 with TRBJ2-1; 12 bases match TRBD2. CDR1 MNHEY and CDR2 SMNVEV come from the germline V gene (reference sequence). J gave up 7 bases and V 5 bases, and 6 bases lay outside the gene matches. The CDR3 runs to 15 residues. In DNA form, the CDR3 reads TGTGCCAGCAGTCGCCTAGCGGGGGGGCGGAATGAGCAGTTCTTC. This sequence encodes CASSRLAGGRNEQFF.

This clone was detected once. The V gene is TRBV28, the J gene TRBJ1-2, with 7 bases aligning to TRBD1. The CDR3 consists of 15 residues. V dropped 6 bases and J dropped 7; count of bases not matched to a gene: 14. The germline V gene encodes CDR1 MDHEN and CDR2 SYDVKM. In nucleotides, the CDR3 is TGTGCCAGCAGACCAACGGACAGGCATCAGGCTGGCTACACCTTC. Its translation is CASRPTDRHQAGYTF.

The rearrangement links TRBV11-2 to TRBJ1-2; D perhaps matches TRBD1 (5 bases). Per the germline V gene, CDR1 is SGHAT and CDR2 is FQNNGV. V shed 1 base and J shed 4 bases, with 13 bases lying between them. The CDR3 covers 15 residues. The CDR3 protein is CASSLAEGYGYGYTF. DNA of the CDR3: TGTGCCAGCAGCTTAGCTGAGGGGTACGGCTATGGCTACACCTTC. Full variable domain (outside the CDR3, taken from reference TRBV11-2 and TRBJ1-2): EAGVAQSPRYKIIEKRQSVAFWCNPISGHATLYWYQQILGQGPKLLIQFQNNGVVDDSQLPKDRFSAERLKGVDSTLKIQPAKLEDSAVYLCASSLAEGYGYGYTFGSGTRLTVV.

The V and J genes are TRBV28 and TRBJ1-1; D remains unclear. The CDR3 runs to 15 residues. V was shortened by 2 bases and J by 2 bases, with 12 bases between the two germline ends. Germline V lookup: CDR1 MDHEN, CDR2 SYDVKM. CDR3 residues: CASSLRRAGNTEAFF. The CDR3 bases are TGTGCCAGCAGTTTAAGGAGGGCAGGTAACACTGAAGCTTTCTTT. Drawing the rest from reference TRBV28 and TRBJ1-1, the complete variable domain is DVKVTQSSRYLVKRTGEKVFLECVQDMDHENMFWYRQDPGLGLRLIYFSYDVKMKEKGDIPEGYSVSREKKERFSLILESASTNQTSMYLCASSLRRAGNTEAFFGQGTRLTVV.